A single sample is the source of the 11 T cell receptor beta chains below, sequenced in a study of T cell responses to AZD1222 COVID-19 vaccine. The protocol was immunoSEQ multiplex PCR, while the TCRdb copy is restricted to in-frame clones and leaves out a portion. The repertoire consists of roughly 50,000 clones, with over 65% occurring once and the leading ten covering around 7%. Sequences were derived from peripheral blood, sampled on day 0 of AZD1222 vaccination. These receptors were taken from an adult in good health.

The gene calls are TRBV7-2 and TRBJ2-2; 8 positions agree with TRBD2. Per germline, CDR1 SGHTA and CDR2 FQGNSA. The CDR3 covers 16 residues. J gave up 4 bases and V 4 bases, and 8 bases lay outside the gene matches. CDR3 region: CASSSGGAGATGELFF. In DNA, the CDR3 is TGTGCCAGCAGCTCCGGGGGGGCGGGGGCCACCGGGGAGCTGTTTTTT.

The chain recombines TRBV28 with TRBJ1-4; 9 nucleotides match TRBD1. The J segment lost 5 bases and the V segment lost 6 bases, leaving 7 bases of the junction unmatched. This CDR3 is built from 15 residues. Looked up from germline, CDR1 is MDHEN and CDR2 is SYDVKM. CDR3 amino acids: CASRQDRGFNEKLFF. In nucleotides, the CDR3 is TGTGCCAGCAGGCAGGACAGGGGATTCAATGAAAAACTGTTTTTT.

The chain links TRBV5-1 to TRBJ2-3; tentatively, D is TRBD1 (6 bases). Germline CDR1 SGHRS, CDR2 YFSETQ. The CDR3 has 15 amino acids. V lost 4 bases and J 2 bases, leaving 14 bases between the germline ends. This CDR3 is CASSIQGIYTDTQYF. Written as DNA, the CDR3 is TGCGCCAGCAGCATTCAGGGGATATACACAGATACGCAGTATTTT.

CDR3 region: CASSIGAAGVSNQPQHF. In DNA, the CDR3 is TGTGCCAGTAGTATAGGAGCGGCAGGGGTTAGCAATCAGCCCCAGCATTTT. J is TRBJ1-5 and V is TRBV19; possibly TRBD1 for D (6 bases). V gave up 1 base and J gave up 0 bases, with 13 bases separating them. Germline V gene lookup returns CDR1 LNHDA and CDR2 SQIVND (reference sequence). The CDR3 runs to 17 residues.

A remark on this clone: One junction end does not reproduce the germline sequence, and a read error may be involved. The CDR3 here is CASSETLAKTGELFF. The CDR3 DNA sequence: TGTGCCAGCAGTGAAACACTAGCGAAGACCGGGGAGCTGTTTTTT. V and J are TRBV2 and TRBJ2-2; 7 positions match TRBD2. This CDR3 is 15 amino acids long. Germline loops: CDR1 SNHLY, CDR2 FYNNEI.

The chain uses TRBV10-3 and TRBJ2-3; TRBD2 agrees at 8 bases. CDR1 and CDR2 (germline): ENHRY, SYGVKD. The CDR3 sequence is 18 residues long. Losses at the gene ends were 8 bases for V and 0 bases for J; bases not matched to a gene: 16. CDR3 protein: CAIGSQRERGSSTDTQYF. DNA of the CDR3: TGTGCCATCGGATCCCAGCGGGAGAGAGGTTCTAGCACAGATACGCAGTATTTT.

This clone was seen only a few times. This sequence joins TRBV12-3 or TRBV12-4 and TRBJ2-1; D unclear. This CDR3 region has 11 residues. The V gene lost 6 bases and the J gene lost 7 bases, with 7 bases spanning the gap. DNA of the CDR3: TGTGCCAGCAGCCCCGGGAATGAGCAGTTCTTC. It specifies CASSPGNEQFF.

The CDR3 DNA reads as TGTGCCAGCAGCTTGGAACAGGCCCGGGGCTATGGCTACACCTTC. This sequence encodes CASSLEQARGYGYTF. The rearrangement joins TRBV5-4 to TRBJ1-2, with TRBD1 as a possible D gene (5 bases). The V gene lost 0 bases and the J gene lost 4 bases, with 13 bases spanning the gap. Germline V gene data show CDR1 as SGHNT and CDR2 as YYREEE (reference sequence). The CDR3 spans 15 residues.

This clone has more than one count but fewer than ten. The chain is built from TRBV28 and TRBJ1-3; the D is unclear. Germline V CDR1 and CDR2: MDHEN, SYDVKM. The CDR3 has 14 amino acids. The ends were cut back, 7 bases at V and 4 bases at J, with 14 bases in the middle. CDR3: CASMPPLVGNTIYF. The CDR3 nucleotides read TGTGCCAGCATGCCGCCACTAGTGGGAAACACCATATATTTT.

The CDR3 loop is CASSLMSSNANEQFF. The CDR3 DNA reads as TGTGCCAGCAGTTTAATGAGCTCCAACGCCAATGAGCAGTTCTTC. The chain employs TRBV28 and TRBJ2-1; D gene uncertain. Per germline, CDR1 MDHEN and CDR2 SYDVKM. Trimming removed 2 bases at V and 6 bases at J, with 14 bases between. The CDR3 is made up of 15 amino acids.

The chain has TRBV28 and TRBJ2-6; tentatively, D is TRBD2 (6 bases). Germline loops: CDR1 MDHEN, CDR2 SYDVKM. V was shortened by 4 bases and J by 1 base, with 17 bases between the two germline ends. There are 18 residues in the CDR3. The CDR3 sequence is CASSSRRRERSGANVLTF. The CDR3 DNA is TGTGCCAGCAGTTCCCGGCGGAGGGAGAGGTCTGGGGCCAACGTCCTGACTTTC.